This entry lists 30 T cell receptor beta chains sequenced from one sample in a study of T-cell memory formation after mild COVID-19. TCRdb re-derived calls from the 5' RACE reads in MiXCR, one entry per CDR3 protein. The sample yields some 43,000 distinct CDR3 sequences, 6.1% seen once. Sequencing was done on a sample of PBMCs or a T cell subset sorted from them (not recorded which). Receptors were obtained from an adult who had mild COVID-19 (a few samples of this study predate the infection). Cell type and time point are not known.

The CDR3 sequence: CASTLGQGKGYTF. DNA for the CDR3: TGTGCCAGCACATTGGGACAGGGCAAAGGCTACACCTTC. This sequence joins TRBV2 and TRBJ1-2, with TRBD1 matching over 9 bases. Germline CDR1 reads SNHLY; CDR2 reads FYNNEI. V lost 7 bases and J lost 8; bases outside the gene matches: 8. CDR3 length equals 13 residues.

The sample holds many counts of this clonotype. The chain is built from TRBV12-3 or TRBV12-4 and TRBJ2-5, with a weak D call TRBD1 (5 bases). V lost 3 bases and J 3 bases, leaving 8 bases between the germline ends. This CDR3 region has 13 residues. The CDR3 DNA reads TGTGCCAGCAGTTTTGTCAGGGAAGAGACCCAGTACTTC. Encoded protein: CASSFVREETQYF.

The genes are TRBV5-1 and TRBJ1-1; D is ambiguous. V dropped 2 bases and J dropped 0 bases, with 11 bases sitting between them. Germline values: CDR1 SGHRS, CDR2 YFSETQ. CDR3 length equals 15 residues. In nucleotides, the CDR3 is TGCGCCAGCAGCTTAGGCTATATTATGAACACTGAAGCTTTCTTT. The encoded protein is CASSLGYIMNTEAFF.

In this sample, this clonotype turned up many times. The V gene is TRBV20-1, the J gene TRBJ1-1, with TRBD1 matching over 10 bases. CDR1 DFQATT and CDR2 SNEGSKA come from the germline V gene (reference sequence). The trim removed 3 bases at V and 3 bases at J, leaving 4 bases unmatched. This CDR3 is 14 amino acids long. The CDR3 coding sequence is TGCAGTGCTAGTCCCGGGACAGGGGACACTGAAGCTTTCTTT. Protein product: CSASPGTGDTEAFF.

This chain connects TRBV3-1 to TRBJ2-7; 8 bases match TRBD2. Germline V CDR1 and CDR2: LGHDT, YNNKEL (reference sequence). Trimming took 1 base from V and 2 from J; bases not matched to a gene: 4. There are 15 residues in the CDR3. Here the CDR3 reads CASSQVTGGPYEQYF. The CDR3 DNA reads TGTGCCAGCAGCCAAGTTACGGGGGGGCCCTACGAGCAGTACTTC.

The J gene is TRBJ1-1, the V gene TRBV11-2, with D tentatively TRBD1 (6 bases). Per germline, CDR1 SGHAT and CDR2 FQNNGV. V was shortened by 5 bases and J by 4 bases, with 14 bases between the two germline ends. The CDR3 spans 14 residues. CDR3 DNA sequence: TGTGCCAGCAGCATTCTAGGGGGTTCCACTGAAGCTTTCTTT. This sequence encodes CASSILGGSTEAFF.

This clonotype came up many times. Relative to the germline gene, one junction end is altered; a read error may explain this. The genes are TRBV20-1 and TRBJ1-2, with a tentative D call TRBD1 (6 bases). From germline, CDR1 is DFQATT and CDR2 SNEGSKA (reference sequence). This CDR3 has 9 residues. CDR3 sequence reads: CSARAGEAF. The CDR3 region has the DNA TGCAGTGCTAGAGCAGGGGAGGCCTTC.

This clonotype was seen only a few times. The chain recombines TRBV7-8 with TRBJ1-1; no clear D gene. CDR3 length equals 13 residues. Germline CDR1 and CDR2: SGHVS and FQNEAQ. Trimming pared 6 bases from V and 2 bases from J, leaving 10 bases between. The CDR3 DNA reads TGTGCCAGCAGAGTCACATCTAACACTGAAGCTTTCTTT. Amino acid sequence: CASRVTSNTEAFF.

This clonotype was counted ten times or more. The chain uses TRBV4-2 and TRBJ2-2; 7 bases agree with TRBD1. V dropped 1 base and J dropped 3; count of bases not matched to a gene: 2. Germline CDR1 LGHNA, CDR2 YNFKEQ. There are 15 residues in the CDR3. The CDR3 nucleotides are TGTGCCAGCAGCCAAGGGGACAGAGACACCGGGGAGCTGTTTTTT. Protein sequence: CASSQGDRDTGELFF.

This clonotype was seen repeatedly, ten times or more. This chain connects TRBV3-1 to TRBJ2-2, with 8 bases that match TRBD1. The V gene's germline CDR1 is LGHDT and CDR2 YNNKEL (reference sequence). The CDR3 length is 15 residues. Losses at the gene ends were 3 bases for V and 5 bases for J; bases not matched to a gene: 5. CDR3 residues: CASSHPGGRTGELFF. The CDR3 DNA is TGTGCCAGCAGCCACCCAGGGGGCAGGACCGGGGAGCTGTTTTTT.

This chain joins TRBV30 and TRBJ1-2, with 10 bases identical to TRBD1. The germline V gene encodes CDR1 GTSNPN and CDR2 SVGIG (reference sequence). The CDR3 is 12 residues long. J was trimmed by 7 bases and V by 7 bases; bases with no gene match: 6. CDR3 sequence (DNA): TGTGCCTTTTGGGACAGGGGTTTTGGCTACACCTTC. It yields the protein CAFWDRGFGYTF.

This clonotype has ten or more counts. The chain couples TRBV24-1 to TRBJ1-5, with D tentatively TRBD1 (6 bases). The CDR3 contains 14 residues. Germline CDR1 is KGHDR and CDR2 is SFDVKD. V was shortened by 5 bases and J by 2 bases, with 9 bases between the two germline ends. The CDR3 nucleotides read TGTGCCACCAGTGCACAGGGAGGCAATCAGCCCCAGCATTTT. Residues: CATSAQGGNQPQHF.

In its sample, this clonotype was seen many times. V is TRBV7-2 and J is TRBJ1-2; TRBD1 agrees at 7 bases. CDR3 length: 13 residues. Germline V gene lookup returns CDR1 SGHTA and CDR2 FQGNSA. After removal of 4 bases from V and 6 bases from J, the junction contained 5 bases not matched to a gene. This CDR3 reads CASSYGRGNGYTF. CDR3 nucleotide sequence: TGTGCCAGCAGCTACGGCAGGGGGAATGGCTACACCTTC.

This clonotype was seen more than once but under ten times. This chain uses TRBV2 with TRBJ2-7; D perhaps matches TRBD2 (5 bases). CDR3 length: 12 residues. V was cut by 4 bases and J by 1 base, with 5 bases left in between. The germline V gene encodes CDR1 SNHLY and CDR2 FYNNEI. CDR3 in DNA: TGTGCCAGCAGTGGGACTTCCTACGAGCAGTACTTC. Translating it yields CASSGTSYEQYF.

This clonotype was recorded many times. This chain links TRBV3-1 with TRBJ2-5, with 13 bases fitting TRBD2. J was trimmed by 6 bases and V by 3 bases; bases with no gene match: 7. CDR1 is LGHDT and CDR2 is YNNKEL in the germline V gene (reference sequence). The CDR3 runs 16 residues. The CDR3: CASSQPGLAGRKTQYF. CDR3 DNA sequence: TGTGCCAGCAGCCAGCCGGGACTAGCGGGGCGGAAGACCCAGTACTTC.

J is TRBJ1-2 and V is TRBV10-3, with D perhaps TRBD1 (6 bases). The CDR3 has 15 amino acids. Per the germline V gene, CDR1 is ENHRY and CDR2 is SYGVKD. Trimming took off 4 bases at V and 4 bases at J, with 16 bases between the two ends. The CDR3 is CAISATGPSLYGYTF. The CDR3 DNA reads as TGTGCCATCAGTGCAACAGGGCCGTCCCTCTATGGCTACACCTTC.

The gene calls are TRBV4-3 and TRBJ2-1; no clear D. Germline V gene lookup returns CDR1 LGHNA and CDR2 YSLEER. The CDR3 is 14 amino acids. Trimming left V 0 bases short and J 6 bases short, with 9 bases between. CDR3 sequence reads: CASSQDGLGNEQFF. CDR3 DNA sequence: TGCGCCAGCAGCCAAGATGGCCTAGGCAATGAGCAGTTCTTC.

This clonotype was observed a handful of times. The chain joins TRBV19 to TRBJ2-3, with no clear D. V lost 5 bases to trimming and J lost 0 bases, with 12 bases between them. CDR3 length equals 15 residues. Germline V gene sequence: CDR1 LNHDA, CDR2 SQIVND (reference sequence). CDR3 residues: CASSRQHLSTDTQYF. The CDR3 DNA reads as TGTGCCAGTAGTCGACAACACCTTAGCACAGATACGCAGTATTTT. The complete variable domain, with remaining parts taken from reference TRBV19 and TRBJ2-3, reads DGGITQSPKYLFRKEGQNVTLSCEQNLNHDAMYWYRQDPGQGLRLIYYSQIVNDFQKGDIAEGYSVSREKKESFPLTVTSAQKNPTAFYLCASSRQHLSTDTQYFGPGTRLTVL.

A single count supports this clonotype. The rearrangement links TRBV20-1 to TRBJ2-3, with a tentative D call TRBD2 (6 bases). CDR1 is DFQATT and CDR2 is SNEGSKA in the germline V gene (reference sequence). Trimming took off 2 bases at V and 14 bases at J, with 20 bases between the two ends. The CDR3 is made up of 13 amino acids. The CDR3 region is CSARSGLHKRTYF. In nucleotides, the CDR3 is TGCAGTGCTAGATCGGGACTTCATAAAAGGACGTATTTT.

Ten or more counts support this clonotype. The V call is TRBV4-3, the J call TRBJ2-5; D is unclear. CDR3 length equals 15 residues. The V gene lost 0 bases and the J gene lost 1 base, with 9 bases spanning the gap. The germline V gene has CDR1 LGHNA and CDR2 YSLEER. The CDR3 spells CASSQDRALQETQYF. In DNA form, the CDR3 reads TGCGCCAGCAGCCAAGATAGGGCTCTCCAAGAGACCCAGTACTTC.

The V and J genes are TRBV9 and TRBJ1-1, with 7 bases identical to TRBD1. Germline trimming cut 2 bases from V and 2 bases from J; bases unmatched to any gene: 18. Germline V gives CDR1 SGDLS, CDR2 YYNGEE. The CDR3 runs to 19 residues. The CDR3 spells CASSVGTYGTASSNTEAFF. The CDR3 nucleotides are TGTGCCAGCAGCGTGGGAACCTACGGGACAGCCTCTAGTAACACTGAAGCTTTCTTT.

This clonotype was observed a handful of times. The chain recombines TRBV7-9 with TRBJ1-4; D is undetermined. The V gene lost 5 bases and the J gene lost 14 bases, with 12 bases spanning the gap. CDR1 and CDR2 (germline): SEHNR, FQNEAQ (reference sequence). This CDR3 is 11 amino acids long. The CDR3 protein is CASSRSLDLFF. The CDR3 DNA reads as TGTGCCAGCAGCCGAAGCTTGGATCTGTTTTTT.

The chain recombines TRBV12-3 or TRBV12-4 with TRBJ2-2; tentative D call: TRBD1 (6 bases). This CDR3 spans 16 amino acids. Trimming left V 5 bases short and J 1 base short, with 14 bases between. For the CDR3, the DNA is TGTGCCAGCAGTCATTCTAGCAGGGGGAACACCGGGGAGCTGTTTTTT. This gives the protein CASSHSSRGNTGELFF.

The chain recombines TRBV12-3 or TRBV12-4 with TRBJ1-5, with D unclear. Trimming removed 3 bases at V and 0 bases at J, with 9 bases between. This CDR3 comprises 15 residues. The CDR3 here is CASSLGSDSNQPQHF. CDR3 bases: TGTGCCAGCAGTTTGGGCAGCGATAGCAATCAGCCCCAGCATTTT.

The rearrangement joins TRBV15 to TRBJ2-7, with unresolved D. The length of the CDR3 is 15 residues. Per the germline V gene, CDR1 is LNHNV and CDR2 is YYDKDF (reference sequence). V was cut by 1 base and J by 2 bases, with 12 bases left in between. CDR3: CATSRAPRRPYEQYF. In DNA, the CDR3 is TGTGCCACCAGCAGAGCCCCCAGGCGTCCCTACGAGCAGTACTTC.

This clonotype was seen repeatedly, ten times or more. The rearrangement links TRBV28 to TRBJ2-1; 8 nucleotides match TRBD1. V shed 7 bases, J shed 4 bases, and the junction held 9 bases outside the gene matches. The CDR3 extends over 15 amino acids. The germline gives CDR1 MDHEN, CDR2 SYDVKM. CDR3 amino acids: CASTPLDRGYNEQFF. As DNA, the CDR3 is TGTGCCAGCACGCCCCTAGACAGGGGATACAATGAGCAGTTCTTC.

This clonotype has ten or more counts. CDR3 bases: TGTGCCAGCTCATCAACAGGGGTTAGCGAGCAGTACTTC. Translated, it gives CASSSTGVSEQYF. The genes are TRBV18 and TRBJ2-7; TRBD1 matches at 7 bases. Germline V gene data show CDR1 as KGHSH and CDR2 as LQKENI. With V trimmed by 5 bases and J by 6 bases, 7 bases remained unmatched. The CDR3 runs to 13 residues.

In its sample, this clonotype was seen a few times. The V and J genes are TRBV2 and TRBJ2-2; 8 bases are a match to TRBD2. Looked up from germline, CDR1 is SNHLY and CDR2 is FYNNEI. V trimming: 4 bases; J trimming: 1 base; junction bases outside the gene matches: 5. This CDR3 is 16 amino acids long. The CDR3 coding sequence is TGTGCCAGCAGTGTAGGGCTAGCGGGGAACACCGGGGAGCTGTTTTTT. It is translated as CASSVGLAGNTGELFF. The complete variable domain, with remaining parts taken from reference TRBV2 and TRBJ2-2, reads EPEVTQTPSHQVTQMGQEVILRCVPISNHLYFYWYRQILGQKVEFLVSFYNNEISEKSEIFDDQFSVERPDGSNFTLKIRSTKLEDSAMYFCASSVGLAGNTGELFFGEGSRLTVL.

This clonotype was seen many times. This chain connects TRBV7-6 to TRBJ2-6, with TRBD1 identical over 8 bases. V lost 1 base to trimming and J lost 0 bases; unmatched junction nucleotides: 11. The germline CDR1 and CDR2 sequences are SGHVS and FNYEAQ. The CDR3 contains 20 residues. The CDR3 bases are TGTGCCAGCAGCTTAGAGGCAGGGGGCCACCTTAGCTCTGGGGCCAACGTCCTGACTTTC. This codes for CASSLEAGGHLSSGANVLTF.

V usage is TRBV6-6 and J usage is TRBJ1-5, with TRBD1 identical over 7 bases. This CDR3 region has 14 residues. CDR1 and CDR2 from the germline V gene are MNHNY and SVGAGI (reference sequence). The ends lost 10 bases at V and 8 bases at J; junction bases unmatched: 14. CDR3 DNA sequence: TGTGCCACAGGGGGAGGCAGATCCTTTGAGCCCCAGCATTTT. Amino acids: CATGGGRSFEPQHF.